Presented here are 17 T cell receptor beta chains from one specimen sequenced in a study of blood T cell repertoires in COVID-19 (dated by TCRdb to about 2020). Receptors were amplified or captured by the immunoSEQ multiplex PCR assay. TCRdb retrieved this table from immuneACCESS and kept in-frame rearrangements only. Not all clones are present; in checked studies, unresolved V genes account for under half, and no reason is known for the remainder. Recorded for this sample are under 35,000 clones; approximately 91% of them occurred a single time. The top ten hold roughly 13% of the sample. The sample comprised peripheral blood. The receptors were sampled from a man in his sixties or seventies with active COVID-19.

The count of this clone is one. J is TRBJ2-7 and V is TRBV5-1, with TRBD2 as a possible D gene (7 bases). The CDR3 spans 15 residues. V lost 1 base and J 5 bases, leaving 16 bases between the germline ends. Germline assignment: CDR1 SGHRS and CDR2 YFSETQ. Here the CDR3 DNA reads TGCGCCAGCAGCTTGTCGGGGGGCTGGACGGACGAGCAGTACTTC. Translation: CASSLSGGWTDEQYF.

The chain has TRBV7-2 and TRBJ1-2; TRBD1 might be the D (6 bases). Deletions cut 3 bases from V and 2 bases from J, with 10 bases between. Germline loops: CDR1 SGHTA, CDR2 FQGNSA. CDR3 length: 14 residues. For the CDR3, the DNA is TGTGCCAGCAGCTTCGACAGGAGGAACTATGGCTACACCTTC. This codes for CASSFDRRNYGYTF. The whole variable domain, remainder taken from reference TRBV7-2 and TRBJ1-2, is GAGVSQSPSNKVTEKGKDVELRCDPISGHTALYWYRQSLGQGLEFLIYFQGNSAPDKSGLPSDRFSAERTGGSVSTLTIQRTQQEDSAVYLCASSFDRRNYGYTFGSGTRLTVV.

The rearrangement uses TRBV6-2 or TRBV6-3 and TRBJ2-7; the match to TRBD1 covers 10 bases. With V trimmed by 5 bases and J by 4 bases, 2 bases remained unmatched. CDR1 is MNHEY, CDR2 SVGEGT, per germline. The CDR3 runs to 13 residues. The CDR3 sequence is CASSTDRGYEQYF. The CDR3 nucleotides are TGTGCCAGCAGTACGGACAGGGGGTACGAGCAGTACTTC.

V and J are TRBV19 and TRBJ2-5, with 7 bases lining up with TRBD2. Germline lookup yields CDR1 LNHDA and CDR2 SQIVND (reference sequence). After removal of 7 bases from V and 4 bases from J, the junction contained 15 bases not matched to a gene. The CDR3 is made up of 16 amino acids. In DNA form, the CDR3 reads TGTGCCAGTACCGAATCGCCCCGCGGGGAGGGAGAGACCCAGTACTTC. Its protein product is CASTESPRGEGETQYF.

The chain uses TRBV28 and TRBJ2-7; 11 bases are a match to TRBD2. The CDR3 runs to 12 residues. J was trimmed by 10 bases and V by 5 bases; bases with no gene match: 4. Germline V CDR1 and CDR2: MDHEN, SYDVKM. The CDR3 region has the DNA TGTGCCAGCAGTGCCGGGACTAGCGGCCAGTACTTC. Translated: CASSAGTSGQYF.

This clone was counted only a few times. The CDR3 coding sequence is TGTGCCAGCAGCTTAGCCCCAAATCGGGATACGCAGTATTTT. Translated: CASSLAPNRDTQYF. This chain connects TRBV7-2 to TRBJ2-3, with unresolved D. This CDR3 has 14 residues. V lost 0 bases and J 6 bases, leaving 10 bases between the germline ends. Germline V gene lookup returns CDR1 SGHTA and CDR2 FQGNSA.

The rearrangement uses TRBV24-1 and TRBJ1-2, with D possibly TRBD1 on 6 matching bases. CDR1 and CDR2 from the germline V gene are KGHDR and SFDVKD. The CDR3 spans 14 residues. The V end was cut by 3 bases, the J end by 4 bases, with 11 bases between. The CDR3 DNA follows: TGTGCCACCAGTGATCCACAGGGTATCTATGGCTACACCTTC. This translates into CATSDPQGIYGYTF.

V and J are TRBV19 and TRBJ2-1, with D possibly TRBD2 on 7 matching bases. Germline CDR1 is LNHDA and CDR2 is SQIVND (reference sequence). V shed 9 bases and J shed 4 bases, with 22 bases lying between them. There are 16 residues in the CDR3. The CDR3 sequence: CASHRRGEGRYNEQFF. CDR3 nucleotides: TGTGCCAGCCACCGTAGGGGGGAGGGCCGTTACAATGAGCAGTTCTTC.

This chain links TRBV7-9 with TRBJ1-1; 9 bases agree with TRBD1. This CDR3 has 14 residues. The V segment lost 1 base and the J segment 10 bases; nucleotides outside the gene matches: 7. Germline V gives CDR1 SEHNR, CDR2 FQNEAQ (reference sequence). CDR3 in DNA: TGTGCCAGCAGCTTAGAAGGGGGGGACAGGGTAGCTTTCTTT. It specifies CASSLEGGDRVAFF.

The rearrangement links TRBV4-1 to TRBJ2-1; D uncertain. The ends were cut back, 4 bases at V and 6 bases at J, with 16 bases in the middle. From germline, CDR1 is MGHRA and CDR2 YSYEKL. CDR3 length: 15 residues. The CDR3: CASSLPGSKVNEQFF. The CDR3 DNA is TGCGCCAGCAGCCTTCCGGGTTCAAAGGTCAATGAGCAGTTCTTC.

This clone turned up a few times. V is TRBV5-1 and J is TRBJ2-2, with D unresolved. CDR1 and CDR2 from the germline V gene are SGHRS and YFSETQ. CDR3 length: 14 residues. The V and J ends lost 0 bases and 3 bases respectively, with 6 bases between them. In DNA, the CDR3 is TGCGCCAGCAGCTTGGCCTCGTACACCGGGGAGCTGTTTTTT. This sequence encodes CASSLASYTGELFF.

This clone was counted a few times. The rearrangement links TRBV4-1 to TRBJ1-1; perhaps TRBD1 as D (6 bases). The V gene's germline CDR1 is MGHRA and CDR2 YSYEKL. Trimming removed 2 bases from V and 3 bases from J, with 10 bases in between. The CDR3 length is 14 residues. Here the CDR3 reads CASSQFQGHTEAFF. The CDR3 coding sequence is TGCGCCAGCAGCCAATTCCAGGGGCACACTGAAGCTTTCTTT.

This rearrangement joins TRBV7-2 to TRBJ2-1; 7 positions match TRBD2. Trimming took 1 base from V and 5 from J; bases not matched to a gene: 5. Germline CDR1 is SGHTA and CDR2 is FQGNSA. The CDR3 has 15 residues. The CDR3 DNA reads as TGTGCCAGCAGCTTAGGACTAGCTCGCAACAATGAGCAGTTCTTC. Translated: CASSLGLARNNEQFF.

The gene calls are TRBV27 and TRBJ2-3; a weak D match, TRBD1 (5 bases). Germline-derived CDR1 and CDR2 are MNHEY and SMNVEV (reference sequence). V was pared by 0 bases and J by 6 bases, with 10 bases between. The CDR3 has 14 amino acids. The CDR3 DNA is TGTGCCAGCAGTTTATCGATCAGGGCGGATACGCAGTATTTT. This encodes CASSLSIRADTQYF.

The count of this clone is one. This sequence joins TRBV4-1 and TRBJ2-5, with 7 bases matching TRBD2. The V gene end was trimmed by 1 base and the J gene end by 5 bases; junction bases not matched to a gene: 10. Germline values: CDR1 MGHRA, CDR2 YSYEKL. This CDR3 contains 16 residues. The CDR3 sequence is CASSQGSGAVIETQYF. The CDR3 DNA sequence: TGCGCCAGCAGCCAAGGGAGCGGGGCTGTTATTGAGACCCAGTACTTC.

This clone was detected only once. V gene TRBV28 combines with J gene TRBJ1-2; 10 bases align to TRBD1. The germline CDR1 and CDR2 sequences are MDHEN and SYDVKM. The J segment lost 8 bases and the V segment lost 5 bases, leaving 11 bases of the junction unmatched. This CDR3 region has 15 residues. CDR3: CASSTPDRGLWGYTF. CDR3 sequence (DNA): TGTGCCAGCAGTACACCGGACAGGGGGTTGTGGGGCTACACCTTC.

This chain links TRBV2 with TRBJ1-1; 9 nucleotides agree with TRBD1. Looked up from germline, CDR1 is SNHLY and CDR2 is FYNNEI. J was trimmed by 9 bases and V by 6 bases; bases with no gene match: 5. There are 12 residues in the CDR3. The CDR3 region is CASSRTGDQAFF. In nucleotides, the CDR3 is TGTGCCAGCAGCCGGACAGGGGACCAAGCTTTCTTT.